One sample yielded the 25 T cell receptor beta chains listed below, sequenced in a study of early T cells in non-severe SARS-CoV-2 infection. One entry per CDR3 protein, called by TCRdb with MiXCR from the 5' RACE reads. The sample gives tens of thousands of distinct CDR3 sequences, 9.3% of which show up once; roughly 20% is in the top ten. Sequenced: whole blood. The source of these receptors is an adult who was a healthcare worker with PCR-confirmed SARS-CoV-2 infection or an uninfected control (not recorded which).

This chain links TRBV12-3 or TRBV12-4 with TRBJ1-1, with D uncertain. The CDR3 is made up of 14 amino acids. Trimming shortened V by 6 bases and J by 4 bases, and 15 bases separated the two germline ends. CDR3: CASSSSLPSTEAFF. The CDR3, as DNA: TGTGCCAGCAGCTCTAGTCTCCCGAGCACTGAAGCTTTCTTT.

This clonotype was recorded at least ten times. This chain links TRBV11-2 with TRBJ2-1; the D is unclear. Trimming removed 5 bases at V and 6 bases at J, with 5 bases between. Germline CDR1 is SGHAT and CDR2 is FQNNGV. The CDR3 runs 11 residues. The CDR3 protein is CASSLVNEQFF. CDR3 coding DNA: TGTGCCAGCAGCCTCGTCAATGAGCAGTTCTTC.

In this sample, this clonotype turned up a few times. The V and J genes are TRBV6-2 or TRBV6-3 and TRBJ2-2; 7 bases map to TRBD1. Trimming took 6 bases from V and 4 from J; bases not matched to a gene: 8. This CDR3 is built from 15 residues. The germline V gene has CDR1 MNHEY and CDR2 SVGEGT. This chain's CDR3 is CASSLRDRSTGELFF. The CDR3 DNA is TGTGCCAGCAGCCTCCGGGACAGATCCACCGGGGAGCTGTTTTTT.

This clonotype turned up a few times. The chain joins TRBV4-1 to TRBJ2-7, with D perhaps TRBD1 (6 bases). V lost 2 bases and J lost 7, with 18 bases in between. Germline assignment: CDR1 MGHRA and CDR2 YSYEKL. The CDR3 has 15 residues. In DNA, the CDR3 is TGCGCCAGCAGCCAACAAGGGTCCAGGGGACAAGAGCAGTACTTC. It translates to CASSQQGSRGQEQYF.

This clonotype turned up a few times. The J gene is TRBJ2-1, the V gene TRBV29-1, with a tentative D call TRBD1 (6 bases). Trimming took 2 bases from V and 5 from J, leaving 10 bases between them. The germline V gene has CDR1 SQVTM and CDR2 ANQGSEA. CDR3 length: 13 residues. Written as DNA, the CDR3 is TGCAGCGTTGAACCAGGGGACGACAATGAGCAGTTCTTC. Translated: CSVEPGDDNEQFF.

This clonotype was seen more than once but under ten times. The chain's CDR3 is CASSLSVNEQFF. CDR3 coding DNA: TGTGCCAGCAGCTTATCCGTCAATGAGCAGTTCTTC. V usage is TRBV7-9 and J usage is TRBJ2-1; no clear D. Deletions cut 2 bases from V and 6 bases from J, with 5 bases between. Germline values: CDR1 SEHNR, CDR2 FQNEAQ (reference sequence). The CDR3 has 12 residues.

This clonotype was picked up a small number of times. J is TRBJ2-1 and V is TRBV7-3; possible D gene TRBD1, 5 bases. The CDR3 is made up of 13 amino acids. The germline V and J ends were trimmed by 1 base and 10 bases, with 11 bases remaining between them. Germline V CDR1 and CDR2: SGHTA, FQGTGA. CDR3 region: CASSLRQGGEQFF. The CDR3, as DNA: TGTGCCAGCAGCTTAAGGCAGGGCGGAGAGCAGTTCTTC.

The rearrangement links TRBV4-2 to TRBJ2-2; D not certain. The CDR3 runs to 14 residues. Trimming removed 2 bases at V and 9 bases at J, with 13 bases between. From germline, CDR1 is LGHNA and CDR2 YNFKEQ. CDR3 loop: CASSQPGDSRELFF. CDR3 nucleotides: TGTGCCAGCAGCCAACCAGGTGATTCCCGGGAGCTGTTTTTT.

The chain combines TRBV9 with TRBJ2-1; D perhaps matches TRBD1 (5 bases). V gave up 4 bases and J gave up 4 bases, with 18 bases separating them. Germline CDR1 SGDLS, CDR2 YYNGEE. This CDR3 is 16 amino acids long. CDR3 nucleotide sequence: TGTGCCAGCAGCCCTAGTCAGGGTATACTGTACAATGAGCAGTTCTTC. As protein: CASSPSQGILYNEQFF.

The chain recombines TRBV19 with TRBJ2-7; D is uncertain. V was trimmed by 9 bases and J by 2 bases, leaving 14 bases between them. Germline V gene sequence: CDR1 LNHDA, CDR2 SQIVND (reference sequence). This CDR3 is built from 13 residues. CDR3 sequence: CASARGRTYEQYF. The CDR3 DNA reads as TGTGCCAGCGCGAGAGGACGAACCTACGAGCAGTACTTC.

This clonotype was detected many times. This chain joins TRBV12-3 or TRBV12-4 and TRBJ1-1, with D uncertain. Deletions cut 4 bases from V and 7 bases from J, with 16 bases between. This CDR3 is built from 14 residues. The CDR3 sequence: CASSSPPIELEAFF. The CDR3 DNA is TGTGCCAGCAGTTCACCTCCGATAGAGCTTGAAGCTTTCTTT.

This clonotype was counted between two and nine times. The chain is built from TRBV7-9 and TRBJ1-1; 8 bases fit TRBD1. The germline CDR1 and CDR2 sequences are SEHNR and FQNEAQ (reference sequence). The V segment lost 5 bases and the J segment 3 bases; nucleotides outside the gene matches: 8. The CDR3 totals 15 residues. For the CDR3, the DNA is TGTGCCAGCAGCCCGGTCGGACAGGGTGACACTGAAGCTTTCTTT. This sequence encodes CASSPVGQGDTEAFF.

This clonotype came up a few times. This chain connects TRBV7-9 to TRBJ1-2; 10 positions match TRBD1. Trimming at V came to 3 bases and at J to 9 bases, leaving 19 bases not matched to a gene. CDR3 length equals 18 residues. The V gene's germline CDR1 is SEHNR and CDR2 FQNEAQ (reference sequence). CDR3 protein: CASSFLFDRGRFDGSYTF. CDR3 DNA: TGTGCCAGCAGCTTCCTATTTGACAGGGGGCGATTTGATGGGAGCTACACCTTC.

The chain has TRBV7-8 and TRBJ2-5; D unresolved. The CDR3 loop spans 15 amino acids. Germline CDR1 reads SGHVS; CDR2 reads FQNEAQ. Trimming shortened V by 1 base and J by 1 base, and 10 bases separated the two germline ends. The DNA for the CDR3 is TGTGCCAGCAGCTTAGGGGCGAGGTCCCAAGAGACCCAGTACTTC. It encodes CASSLGARSQETQYF.

This clonotype was detected many times. CDR3 in amino acids: CASSLGLSGETQYF. DNA of the CDR3: TGTGCCAGCAGCCTTGGACTATCGGGAGAGACCCAGTACTTC. The chain is built from TRBV7-3 and TRBJ2-5, with D possibly being TRBD2 (6 bases). Trimming left V 5 bases short and J 4 bases short, with 14 bases between. This CDR3 has 14 amino acids. Germline V gene data show CDR1 as SGHTA and CDR2 as FQGTGA.

The chain couples TRBV20-1 to TRBJ1-1; D is perhaps TRBD1 (5 bases). CDR1 is DFQATT, CDR2 SNEGSKA, per germline (reference sequence). Trimming shortened V by 0 bases and J by 3 bases, and 17 bases separated the two germline ends. There are 16 residues in the CDR3. Written as DNA, the CDR3 is TGCAGTGCTAGAGATCCTTCAGGGAAAGGAGACACTGAAGCTTTCTTT. This codes for CSARDPSGKGDTEAFF.

This clonotype was counted many times. V usage is TRBV5-1 and J usage is TRBJ1-1; 8 bases align to TRBD1. Germline V lookup: CDR1 SGHRS, CDR2 YFSETQ. Trimming cost V 4 bases and J 11 bases; bases outside gene matches: 7. The CDR3 runs 12 residues. CDR3 protein: CASSETTGDAFF. The CDR3, as DNA: TGCGCCAGCAGCGAAACGACAGGGGACGCTTTCTTT.

The genes are TRBV20-1 and TRBJ2-3; TRBD2 matches at 11 bases. In germline, CDR1 is DFQATT, CDR2 SNEGSKA (reference sequence). V lost 3 bases and J lost 0; bases outside the gene matches: 8. The CDR3 loop spans 17 amino acids. CDR3: CSASWSSGGLSTDTQYF. DNA for the CDR3: TGCAGTGCTAGTTGGTCTAGCGGGGGGCTTAGCACAGATACGCAGTATTTT.

The sample holds many counts of this clonotype. The V call is TRBV7-3, the J call TRBJ1-2; TRBD1 is a possible D gene (5 bases). CDR3 length: 13 residues. V lost 5 bases to trimming and J lost 8 bases, with 15 bases between them. CDR1 and CDR2 from the germline V gene are SGHTA and FQGTGA. The CDR3 reads CASSTQGGYGYTF. CDR3 coding DNA: TGTGCCAGCAGCACCCAGGGCGGGTACGGCTACACCTTC.

This clonotype appeared a few times. The V gene is TRBV5-1, the J gene TRBJ2-5; TRBD2 aligns across 15 bases. The CDR3 consists of 15 residues. V lost 3 bases and J lost 6; bases outside the gene matches: 3. CDR1 SGHRS and CDR2 YFSETQ come from the germline V gene. In DNA form, the CDR3 reads TGCGCCAGCAGCTCCGGGACTAGCGGGGGGAAGACCCAGTACTTC. Protein product: CASSSGTSGGKTQYF.

The chain uses TRBV7-2 and TRBJ1-2; D is undetermined. Germline CDR1 reads SGHTA; CDR2 reads FQGNSA. The CDR3 sequence is 13 residues long. V gave up 4 bases and J gave up 4 bases, with 10 bases separating them. The CDR3 here is CASSSRAIYGYTF. DNA of the CDR3: TGTGCCAGCAGCTCTCGGGCCATCTATGGCTACACCTTC.

Ten or more counts support this clonotype. The chain is built from TRBV29-1 and TRBJ2-1, with 8 bases fitting TRBD2. Germline CDR1 SQVTM, CDR2 ANQGSEA. This CDR3 has 15 amino acids. J was trimmed by 7 bases and V by 5 bases; bases with no gene match: 13. CDR3 region: CSVRGGPKRGNEQFF. Written as DNA, the CDR3 is TGCAGCGTTCGCGGGGGCCCCAAGCGGGGGAATGAGCAGTTCTTC.

This chain uses TRBV5-1 with TRBJ1-1; D gene uncertain. Trimming shortened V by 0 bases and J by 4 bases, and 22 bases separated the two germline ends. The CDR3 extends over 18 amino acids. Germline V gene sequence: CDR1 SGHRS, CDR2 YFSETQ. DNA of the CDR3: TGCGCCAGCAGCTTGGTTCCCTACCCTGGGTCTGGGAGCACTGAAGCTTTCTTT. Its protein product is CASSLVPYPGSGSTEAFF.

At least ten counts were recorded for this clonotype. J is TRBJ1-1 and V is TRBV30; D possibly corresponds to TRBD1 (5 bases). The CDR3 runs to 14 residues. Germline V gene sequence: CDR1 GTSNPN, CDR2 SVGIG (reference sequence). V was clipped by 0 bases and J by 5 bases, with 13 bases between them. The CDR3: CAWSVGVLRTEAFF. In DNA form, the CDR3 reads TGTGCCTGGAGTGTAGGGGTACTACGGACTGAAGCTTTCTTT. Together with reference TRBV30 and TRBJ1-1, the CDR3 gives the full variable domain: SQTIHQWPATLVQPVGSPLSLECTVEGTSNPNLYWYRQAAGRGLQLLFYSVGIGQISSEVPQNLSASRPQDRQFILSSKKLLLSDSGFYLCAWSVGVLRTEAFFGQGTRLTVV.

Many counts were recorded for this clonotype. The chain recombines TRBV10-3 with TRBJ1-1; D remains unclear. The germline gives CDR1 ENHRY, CDR2 SYGVKD. V was shortened by 6 bases and J by 2 bases, with 10 bases between the two germline ends. There are 13 residues in the CDR3. CDR3 nucleotides: TGTGCCATCAGGGCACAGACTAACACTGAAGCTTTCTTT. This gives the protein CAIRAQTNTEAFF.